These T cell receptor beta chains were read from a single sample in a study of shared clonotypes between healthy human individuals. Data came from immunoSEQ multiplex PCR; TCRdb stores just in-frame clones and leaves some out. Seen here are approximately 2.1 million clones, 80% to 95% observed once, and the top ten hold 0.35% to 0.45%. Sequencing input: naive CD4+ T cells from PBMCs. These receptors all come from a man between 18 and 29 years old in good health. Some clones in this sample may be carry-over from other donors' samples. Each CDR3 is given with its conserved first and last residue. A D gene is named only where the DNA matches it firmly. Size is omitted from some rows. Given values are once, few, many or a class for expanded clones.

TRBJ2-4	TRBV18	-	-	TGTGCCAGCTCACCCATCGGGACTCATGGAAACATTCAGTACTTC	CASSPIGTHGNIQYF
TRBJ2-7	TRBV5-1	TRBD2	-	TGCGCCAGCAGCTTGGTGTCTAGCGGCTCCTACGAGCAGTACTTC	CASSLVSSGSYEQYF
TRBJ2-7	TRBV9	-	once	TGTGCCAGCAGCGTAGGACAGGCTTTTTACGAGCAGTACTTC	CASSVGQAFYEQYF
TRBJ1-1	TRBV28	-	-	TGTGCCAGCCCTAACCCCGCAGGGGTGACCACTGAAGCTTTCTTT	CASPNPAGVTTEAFF
TRBJ2-7	TRBV7-2	TRBD2	-	TGTGCCAGCAGCTTAGTACCCGTAGCGGGGGAGCAGTACTTC	CASSLVPVAGEQYF
TRBJ2-3	TRBV15	TRBD1	-	TGTGCCACCAGCAGAGATCGGACAGGGGGCGCGTCCGATACGCAGTATTTT	CATSRDRTGGASDTQYF
TRBJ1-2	TRBV5-6	-	-	TGTGCCAGCAGTACAGGGCCCTATGGCTACACCTTC	CASSTGPYGYTF
TRBJ2-3	TRBV20-1	-	-	TGCAGTGCGGGAACAGATACGCAGTATTTT	CSAGTDTQYF
TRBJ1-1	TRBV11-3	TRBD1	-	TGTGCCAGCAGCTTAGGTCAGGGGGCCACTGAAGCTTTCTTT	CASSLGQGATEAFF
TRBJ1-2	TRBV20-1	-	-	TGCAAAGCGCGGGGCTACACCTTC	CKARGYTF
TRBJ2-7	TRBV7-9	-	-	TGTGCCAGCAGCTTGGAGGTCTCTTCCGAGCAGTACTTC	CASSLEVSSEQYF
TRBJ1-2	TRBV6-5	-	once	TGTGCCAGCAAGCGGGACGGGGGAAACTATGGCTACACCTTC	CASKRDGGNYGYTF
TRBJ1-2	TRBV10-3	TRBD1	-	TGTGCCATCGGGACAGGTGTTGGCTACACCTTC	CAIGTGVGYTF
TRBJ1-2	TRBV25-1	TRBD1	-	TGTGCCAGCAGTGAATGGGACAGATATGGCTACACCTTC	CASSEWDRYGYTF
TRBJ1-3	TRBV10-3	-	few	TGTGCCATCAGTGGGGGGCTCTCTGGAAACACCATATATTTT	CAISGGLSGNTIYF
TRBJ2-5	TRBV27	-	-	TGTGCCAGCACATGGCGGACGGGGGAGACCCAGTACTTC	CASTWRTGETQYF
TRBJ2-2	TRBV28	-	-	TGTGCCAGCAGTCGGGCCCCCAACACCGGGGAGCTGTTTTTT	CASSRAPNTGELFF
TRBJ2-1	TRBV11-2	-	-	TGTGCCAGCAGCCCCCTTAGCTCCTACAATGAGCAGTTCTTC	CASSPLSSYNEQFF
TRBJ2-7	TRBV6-6	-	-	TGTGCCAGCCGGCTGGCGGACATCACCTACGAGCAGTACTTC	CASRLADITYEQYF
TRBJ1-5	TRBV10-3	-	-	TGTGCCATCGGCGCCAACACAGGGTTCAGCAATCAGCCCCAGCATTTT	CAIGANTGFSNQPQHF
TRBJ2-2	TRBV9	-	-	TGTGCCAGCAGCGCACAGAACACCGGGGAGCTGTTTTTT	CASSAQNTGELFF
TRBJ2-1	TRBV30	-	-	TGTGCCTGGAGTGGCGGGACTGCTTACAATGAGCAGTTCTTC	CAWSGGTAYNEQFF